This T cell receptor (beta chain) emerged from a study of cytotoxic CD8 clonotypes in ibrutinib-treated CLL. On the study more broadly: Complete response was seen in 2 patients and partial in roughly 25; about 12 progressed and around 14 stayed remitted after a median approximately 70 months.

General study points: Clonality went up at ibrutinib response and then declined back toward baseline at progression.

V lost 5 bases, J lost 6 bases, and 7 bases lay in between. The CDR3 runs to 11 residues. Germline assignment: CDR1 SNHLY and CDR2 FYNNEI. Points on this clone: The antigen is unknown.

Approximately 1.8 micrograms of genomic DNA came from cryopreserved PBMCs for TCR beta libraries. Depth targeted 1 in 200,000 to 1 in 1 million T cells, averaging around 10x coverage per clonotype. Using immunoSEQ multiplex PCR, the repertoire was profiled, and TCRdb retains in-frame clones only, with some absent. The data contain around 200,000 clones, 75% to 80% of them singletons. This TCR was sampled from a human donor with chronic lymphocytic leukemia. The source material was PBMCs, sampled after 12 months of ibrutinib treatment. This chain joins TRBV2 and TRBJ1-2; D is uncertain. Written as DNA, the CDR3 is TGTGCCAGCAGTTCCATGGATGGCTACACCTTC. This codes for CASSSMDGYTF.